The 18 T cell receptor beta chains given below trace back to one sample, sequenced in a study of shared clonotypes between healthy human individuals. Using immunoSEQ multiplex PCR, the repertoire was profiled, and TCRdb retains in-frame clones only, with some absent. The data contain about 680,000 clones, around 78% of them seen just once; the ten biggest clones take up under 2%. Source material: memory CD4+ T cells sorted from blood. Specified subset: CD45RA-negative fraction. The receptor source for this set is a woman aged 25-40 years in good health.

The rearrangement joins TRBV9 to TRBJ2-6; no reliable D call. This CDR3 region has 15 residues. From germline, CDR1 is SGDLS and CDR2 YYNGEE. V was shortened by 0 bases and J by 4 bases, with 8 bases between the two germline ends. CDR3 DNA sequence: TGTGCCAGCAGCGTAGCCCCTTTGGGGGCCAACGTCCTGACTTTC. This translates into CASSVAPLGANVLTF. Complete variable domain (other parts from reference TRBV9 and TRBJ2-6): DSGVTQTPKHLITATGQRVTLRCSPRSGDLSVYWYQQSLDQGLQFLIQYYNGEERAKGNILERFSAQQFPDLHSELNLSSLELGDSALYFCASSVAPLGANVLTFGAGSRLTVL.

The rearrangement links TRBV2 to TRBJ1-3; 7 bases fit TRBD1. Germline loops: CDR1 SNHLY, CDR2 FYNNEI. CDR3 size: 16 residues. V gave up 11 bases and J gave up 0 bases; unmatched junction bases: 13. CDR3 DNA sequence: TGTGCCCAGCGGGATTGGACAGGCGACTCTGGAAACACCATATATTTT. It encodes CAQRDWTGDSGNTIYF.

This chain connects TRBV5-1 to TRBJ2-3; D is uncertain. There are 14 residues in the CDR3. CDR1 and CDR2 from the germline V gene are SGHRS and YFSETQ. V lost 5 bases to trimming and J lost 1 base, with 11 bases between them. The DNA for the CDR3 is TGCGCCAGCAGGATAGGGCAGGGCACAGATACGCAGTATTTT. This codes for CASRIGQGTDTQYF.

The chain is built from TRBV6-1 and TRBJ1-5; D is unresolved. Germline CDR1 is MNHNS and CDR2 is SASEGT. Trimming took off 2 bases at V and 3 bases at J, with 8 bases between the two ends. The CDR3 loop spans 14 amino acids. CDR3 sequence reads: CASSEFVTNQPQHF. The CDR3 region has the DNA TGTGCCAGCAGTGAATTTGTTACCAATCAGCCCCAGCATTTT.

This rearrangement joins TRBV28 to TRBJ1-4; a weak D match, TRBD1 (5 bases). CDR3 size: 18 residues. V dropped 5 bases and J dropped 7 bases, with 26 bases sitting between them. Germline V gives CDR1 MDHEN, CDR2 SYDVKM. DNA for the CDR3: TGTGCCAGCAGTGTACCACCTCCGGGGTGGGGGGGAGGTGAAAAACTGTTTTTT. Translating it yields CASSVPPPGWGGGEKLFF.

The chain joins TRBV7-6 to TRBJ2-1; 11 bases are shared with TRBD2. The V gene end was trimmed by 3 bases and the J gene end by 4 bases; junction bases not matched to a gene: 14. The CDR3 covers 19 residues. Germline CDR1 is SGHVS and CDR2 is FNYEAQ. The CDR3, as DNA: TGTGCCAGCAGCTTCGGGACTAGCGGAACCTTAGGGGGGTACAATGAGCAGTTCTTC. Translated: CASSFGTSGTLGGYNEQFF.

The chain is built from TRBV28 and TRBJ2-7; 10 bases align to TRBD1. J was trimmed by 5 bases and V by 2 bases; bases with no gene match: 3. This CDR3 region has 14 residues. Per the germline V gene, CDR1 is MDHEN and CDR2 is SYDVKM. As DNA, the CDR3 is TGTGCCAGCAGTTTAGAGACAGGGGGCGACGAGCAGTACTTC. This gives the protein CASSLETGGDEQYF. Supplemented by reference TRBV28 and TRBJ2-7, the full variable domain reads DVKVTQSSRYLVKRTGEKVFLECVQDMDHENMFWYRQDPGLGLRLIYFSYDVKMKEKGDIPEGYSVSREKKERFSLILESASTNQTSMYLCASSLETGGDEQYFGPGTRLTVT.

The chain couples TRBV27 to TRBJ2-5; 7 bases fit TRBD2. The J call is in doubt because the DNA end fits TRBJ2-7 better. Germline V gives CDR1 MNHEY, CDR2 SMNVEV (reference sequence). The CDR3 is 18 residues long. The CDR3, as DNA: TGTGCCAGCAGCCTGCCCCGGAGCGTACTTGGCGGGAGATACGAGCAGTACTTC. Protein: CASSLPRSVLGGRYEQYF.

The chain recombines TRBV27 with TRBJ2-1, with 10 bases that match TRBD2. V lost 6 bases to trimming and J lost 7 bases; unmatched junction nucleotides: 6. The CDR3 covers 14 residues. Germline V gene lookup returns CDR1 MNHEY and CDR2 SMNVEV (reference sequence). CDR3 protein: CASRGSGRGNEQFF. CDR3 DNA sequence: TGTGCCAGCAGAGGAAGCGGGAGGGGGAATGAGCAGTTCTTC.

The V and J genes are TRBV9 and TRBJ2-3; TRBD2 agrees at 9 bases. This CDR3 has 15 amino acids. With V trimmed by 3 bases and J by 3 bases, 5 bases remained unmatched. Germline values: CDR1 SGDLS, CDR2 YYNGEE. The CDR3 nucleotides read TGTGCCAGCAGCGCCGGGACTAGCAGAACAGATACGCAGTATTTT. This gives the protein CASSAGTSRTDTQYF.

V usage is TRBV28 and J usage is TRBJ1-5; TRBD1 might be the D (5 bases). V was trimmed by 6 bases and J by 1 base, leaving 13 bases between them. There are 15 residues in the CDR3. Germline lookup yields CDR1 MDHEN and CDR2 SYDVKM. The CDR3 DNA reads as TGTGCCAGCAGCCGAGGAGGGGACAGCAATCAGCCCCAGCATTTT. It specifies CASSRGGDSNQPQHF.

The chain combines TRBV28 with TRBJ2-3; D is perhaps TRBD1 or TRBD2 (6 bases each). The germline CDR1 and CDR2 sequences are MDHEN and SYDVKM. The length of the CDR3 is 15 residues. V lost 6 bases and J 3 bases, leaving 16 bases between the germline ends. The CDR3 coding sequence is TGTGCCAGCAGGTCGGGGGCGCAGGAAACAGATACGCAGTATTTT. The encoded protein is CASRSGAQETDTQYF.

In this sample, this clone turned up many times. The rearrangement uses TRBV7-6 and TRBJ2-1; 10 bases are a match to TRBD2. The V segment lost 5 bases and the J segment 0 bases; nucleotides outside the gene matches: 4. The CDR3 consists of 16 residues. Germline V lookup: CDR1 SGHVS, CDR2 FNYEAQ. CDR3: CASSNSGRSSYNEQFF. CDR3 nucleotides: TGTGCCAGCAGCAATAGCGGGAGGAGCTCCTACAATGAGCAGTTCTTC.

A remark on this clone: The same CDR3 arises from other DNA sequences in this sample as well. J is TRBJ2-7 and V is TRBV2; TRBD1 aligns across 7 bases. CDR1 SNHLY and CDR2 FYNNEI come from the germline V gene. Trimming cost V 5 bases and J 0 bases; bases outside gene matches: 13. There are 17 residues in the CDR3. As DNA, the CDR3 is TGTGCCAGCAGTCAGCCCCGGACAGGAATCTTCTCCTACGAGCAGTACTTC. It encodes CASSQPRTGIFSYEQYF.

The J gene is TRBJ2-7, the V gene TRBV11-3; D not resolved. Trimming shortened V by 1 base and J by 10 bases, and 8 bases separated the two germline ends. The CDR3 totals 11 residues. Germline V lookup: CDR1 SGHNT, CDR2 YENEEA. CDR3 protein: CASSLGGTQYF. The CDR3 region has the DNA TGTGCCAGCAGCTTAGGCGGTACTCAGTACTTC.

J is TRBJ2-7 and V is TRBV28; tentative D call: TRBD1 (5 bases). Germline V CDR1 and CDR2: MDHEN, SYDVKM. Trimming shortened V by 1 base and J by 3 bases, and 13 bases separated the two germline ends. This CDR3 spans 15 amino acids. CDR3 sequence reads: CASSLSRAEFYEQYF. The CDR3 DNA sequence: TGTGCCAGCAGTTTATCCAGGGCCGAGTTCTACGAGCAGTACTTC.

The V gene is TRBV7-9, the J gene TRBJ2-5, with a tentative D call TRBD2 (6 bases). The CDR3 has 15 residues. Deletions cut 1 base from V and 4 bases from J, with 13 bases between. CDR1 is SEHNR, CDR2 FQNEAQ, per germline (reference sequence). In nucleotides, the CDR3 is TGTGCCAGCAGCTTAGGTGGCGGGGACGGAGAGACCCAGTACTTC. It translates to CASSLGGGDGETQYF.

V is TRBV5-1 and J is TRBJ2-3; D not certain. Germline assignment: CDR1 SGHRS and CDR2 YFSETQ. V was pared by 0 bases and J by 4 bases, with 9 bases between. The CDR3 sequence is 14 residues long. The CDR3 DNA follows: TGCGCCAGCAGCTTGGCTAGGGTGTCAGATACGCAGTATTTT. Protein product: CASSLARVSDTQYF.